A selection of T cell receptor beta chains follows, all from one sample in a study of T cell changes during pregnancy in multiple sclerosis. Produced via immunoSEQ multiplex PCR; TCRdb's table is partial and in-frame only. Found here are just under 80,000 clones, approximately 92% of them singletons; the top ten hold approximately 0.79%. Specimen: peripheral blood, collected in the second trimester of pregnancy. These receptors were collected from a female donor in good health, enrolled as a control in a pregnancy study. Both conserved end residues are part of each CDR3. A D gene is named only where the DNA matches it firmly. Part of the rows lack a size; the others show once, few, many or a class for expanded clones.

V	J	D	size	CDR3	DNA
TRBV4-1	TRBJ2-1	.	.	CASSPSRQYNEQFF	TGCGCCAGCAGCCCCTCCCGACAGTACAATGAGCAGTTCTTC
TRBV27	TRBJ1-1	.	few	CASSSSFNTEAFF	TGTGCCAGCAGTTCGTCGTTTAACACTGAAGCTTTCTTT
TRBV13	TRBJ1-2	.	.	CASSLVSGRINYGYTF	TGTGCCAGCAGCTTAGTGTCAGGGCGGATCAACTATGGCTACACCTTC
TRBV4-3	TRBJ2-3	TRBD2	.	CASSQAKDMASGVADTQYF	TGCGCCAGCAGCCAGGCTAAAGATATGGCTAGCGGGGTCGCAGATACGCAGTATTTT
TRBV19	TRBJ1-3	TRBD1	.	CASSMARGRGNTIYF	TGTGCCAGTAGTATGGCCAGGGGGCGCGGAAACACCATATATTTT
TRBV10-3	TRBJ1-1	.	.	CAISQGTEAFF	TGTGCCATCAGCCAGGGAACTGAAGCTTTCTTT
TRBV7-7	TRBJ2-3	TRBD2	.	CASSLSSGGSTDTQYF	TGTGCTAGCAGCTTATCTAGCGGGGGGAGCACAGATACGCAGTATTTT
TRBV27	TRBJ1-4	.	.	CASSLRHRPNEKLFF	TGTGCCAGCAGCCTAAGGCACAGGCCAAATGAAAAACTGTTTTTT
TRBV6-5	TRBJ2-5	TRBD2	.	CASSYTVAGAQETQYF	TGTGCCAGCAGTTATACGGTAGCGGGAGCGCAAGAGACCCAGTACTTC
TRBV19	TRBJ2-3	TRBD1	.	CASSTGQGRGDTQYF	TGTGCCAGTAGTACCGGACAGGGACGGGGGGATACGCAGTATTTT
TRBV5-1	TRBJ1-1	.	once	CASSPRSGGLTEAFF	TGCGCCAGCAGCCCCCGCAGCGGGGGGTTGACTGAAGCTTTCTTT
TRBV4-3	TRBJ1-2	.	few	CASSQQTGYGYTF	TGCGCCAGCAGCCAGCAGACAGGATATGGCTACACCTTC
TRBV4-3	TRBJ1-3	.	.	CASSQGTARNTIYF	TGCGCCAGCAGCCAAGGGACAGCGCGGAACACCATATATTTT
TRBV7-9	TRBJ2-3	.	.	CASTQAGRRDTQYF	TGTGCCAGCACGCAAGCGGGCCGCCGGGATACGCAGTATTTT
TRBV11-2	TRBJ1-3	.	.	CASSPRARGYGNTIYF	TGTGCCAGCAGCCCCCGGGCCCGAGGGTATGGAAACACCATATATTTT
TRBV9	TRBJ2-2	.	.	CASSVVDRGGELFF	TGTGCCAGCAGCGTAGTTGACCGCGGCGGGGAGCTGTTTTTT
TRBV29-1	TRBJ1-1	TRBD1	.	CSVKDRGLEAFF	TGCAGCGTCAAGGACAGGGGGCTGGAAGCTTTCTTT
TRBV20-1	TRBJ2-3	.	.	CSAHTDTQYF	TGCAGTGCCCACACAGATACGCAGTATTTT